This T cell receptor (beta chain) was found in a study of radiotherapy plus CTLA-4 blockade in lung cancer. Study-level information: In roughly 17% of patients, objective responses were seen; roughly 30% had disease control.

Per the germline V gene, CDR1 is SGHAT and CDR2 is FQNNGV. This CDR3 is built from 13 residues. V was pared by 3 bases and J by 6 bases, with 8 bases between. Method: immunoSEQ multiplex PCR; TCRdb's copy keeps in-frame clones and lacks some. The profile shows around 110,000 clones, approximately 90% of them singletons. The specimen was peripheral blood, collected from a patient treated with radiotherapy plus ipilimumab. The sequence derives from a human donor with non-small cell lung cancer that progressed on radiotherapy plus ipilimumab. The genes are TRBV11-2 and TRBJ1-4; D perhaps matches TRBD1 (6 bases). The CDR3 DNA follows: TGTGCCAGCAGCTTTGGGGGGCATGAAAAACTGTTTTTT. The encoded protein is CASSFGGHEKLFF.